This TCR beta chain was sequenced during a study of blood T cell repertoires in COVID-19. Study-wide background: Samples taken during acute and convalescent COVID-19 were collected in the United States, Italy and Spain. T cells, B-cell-depleted T cells, or PBMCs provided the cDNA or gDNA that served as material.

CDR1 and CDR2 from the germline V gene are MDHEN and SYDVKM. The CDR3 sequence is 14 residues long. V lost 7 bases to trimming and J lost 4 bases, with 13 bases between them. In the study's own analysis: Estimated nucleated cell counts came from reference gene primer amplification. Profiling relied on immunoSEQ multiplex PCR, and the TCRdb table lists in-frame clones only, not all of them. V and J calls and clone size follow that table, whereas D and trimming were derived from the DNA. This table has fewer than 200,000 clones, 87% appearing once. Sequenced material: peripheral blood. This receptor was identified in a woman in her seventies with COVID-19, enrolled during active disease. The chain has TRBV28 and TRBJ1-4; the D gene is possibly TRBD1 (5 bases). In DNA, the CDR3 is TGTGCCAGCACCGCTGGGCAGGGTAATGAAAAACTGTTTTTT. Translation gives CASTAGQGNEKLFF.